These 17 T cell receptor beta chains originate from one sample sequenced in a study of blood T cells in healthy people across ages. Sample-barcoded 5' priming and a J-beta primer mix drove a second PCR of about 6 to 12 cycles. A single record per CDR3 protein comes from TCRdb applying MiXCR to the 5' RACE reads. The sample shows about 800,000 distinct CDR3 sequences, around 25% of them seen only once. These data are also associated with another study on T cells of mothers and their children.

Input material: blood. Receptor source: a boy aged 5-17 years in good health.

This chain connects TRBV5-4 to TRBJ2-5; TRBD1 is a possible D gene (5 bases). The CDR3 length is 15 residues. CDR1 is SGHNT, CDR2 YYREEE, per germline (reference sequence). Trimming left V 3 bases short and J 4 bases short, with 16 bases between. CDR3 residues: CASSWTTTTGETQYF. The CDR3, as DNA: TGTGCCAGCAGCTGGACAACCACGACCGGAGAGACCCAGTACTTC.

This clonotype was counted between two and nine times. The chain employs TRBV15 and TRBJ2-5, with TRBD1 as a possible D gene (6 bases). Trimming shortened V by 5 bases and J by 5 bases, and 12 bases separated the two germline ends. The CDR3 totals 13 residues. CDR1 is LNHNV, CDR2 YYDKDF, per germline (reference sequence). CDR3 region: CATSGTRGETQYF. The DNA for the CDR3 is TGTGCCACCAGCGGCACTAGGGGGGAGACCCAGTACTTC.

The chain links TRBV4-2 to TRBJ2-1; D possibly corresponds to TRBD2 (5 bases). The ends were cut back, 2 bases at V and 5 bases at J, with 16 bases in the middle. This CDR3 has 16 amino acids. Germline V gene sequence: CDR1 LGHNA, CDR2 YNFKEQ. CDR3 DNA sequence: TGTGCCAGCAGCCAACTAGGACTCGCAGCCAACAATGAGCAGTTCTTC. Its translation is CASSQLGLAANNEQFF.

This clonotype has only a few counts. V and J are TRBV14 and TRBJ2-5, with TRBD1 matching 7 bases. The J call is in doubt because the DNA end fits TRBJ2-7 better. CDR1 SGHDN and CDR2 FVKESK come from the germline V gene. The CDR3 is 14 residues long. The CDR3 region is CASSQGQHNYEQYF. The DNA of the CDR3 is TGTGCCAGCAGCCAGGGACAGCATAACTACGAGCAGTACTTC.

This clonotype turned up a few times. V is TRBV13 and J is TRBJ1-1; TRBD1 matches at 9 bases. The CDR3 length is 15 residues. The V gene's germline CDR1 is PRHDT and CDR2 FYEKMQ (reference sequence). V was clipped by 1 base and J by 4 bases; unmatched bases: 4. DNA for the CDR3: TGTGCCAGCAGCTTAGAAGGGACAGGGAGCACTGAAGCTTTCTTT. Protein sequence: CASSLEGTGSTEAFF. Full variable domain (remainder filled in from reference TRBV13 and TRBJ1-1): AAGVIQSPRHLIKEKRETATLKCYPIPRHDTVYWYQQGPGQDPQFLISFYEKMQSDKGSIPDRFSAQQFSDYHSELNMSSLELGDSALYFCASSLEGTGSTEAFFGQGTRLTVV.

CDR3 sequence: CASSPPSGRALTDTQYF. Written as DNA, the CDR3 is TGTGCCAGCAGCCCACCTAGCGGGAGGGCCCTCACAGATACGCAGTATTTT. The chain carries TRBV7-2 and TRBJ2-3, with 12 bases fitting TRBD2. The CDR3 is 17 amino acids. The V and J ends lost 5 bases and 2 bases, in that order; junction bases with no gene match: 8. Germline values: CDR1 SGHTA, CDR2 FQGNSA.

This chain uses TRBV25-1 with TRBJ2-1; 11 bases align to TRBD2. The CDR3 runs to 18 residues. Looked up from germline, CDR1 is MGHDK and CDR2 is SYGVNS. V lost 4 bases, J lost 4 bases, and 12 bases stayed unmatched. The CDR3 loop reads CASSGTLAGGMLYNEQFF. DNA of the CDR3: TGTGCCAGCAGTGGGACCTTAGCGGGAGGGATGCTTTACAATGAGCAGTTCTTC.

This chain uses TRBV19 with TRBJ2-7; weak D call: TRBD1 (6 bases). Germline CDR1 and CDR2: LNHDA and SQIVND (reference sequence). V lost 3 bases and J 0 bases, leaving 9 bases between the germline ends. The CDR3 extends over 14 amino acids. CDR3 region: CASSIMDSSYEQYF. CDR3 DNA: TGTGCCAGTAGTATCATGGACAGCTCCTACGAGCAGTACTTC.

This sequence joins TRBV29-1 and TRBJ2-1; D ambiguous. Germline V lookup: CDR1 SQVTM, CDR2 ANQGSEA. This CDR3 comprises 12 residues. CDR3 DNA: TGCCGGCTTCCGGAGAGGAACAATGAGCAGTTCTTC. Its translation is CRLPERNNEQFF.

In the case of this clonotype: Compared with germline, one end of the junction differs, possibly owing to a read error. The chain is built from TRBV20-1 and TRBJ2-1; 10 bases map to TRBD2. CDR3 size: 12 residues. Germline-derived CDR1 and CDR2 are DFQATT and SNEGSKA (reference sequence). In DNA, the CDR3 is TGCAGTGCTAGTATCCTAGCGGGAGTTCCGCTCTTC. Its protein product is CSASILAGVPLF.

This clonotype has just one count. The V and J genes are TRBV28 and TRBJ2-1; 9 bases fit TRBD2. The length of the CDR3 is 16 residues. Trimming cost V 6 bases and J 0 bases; bases outside gene matches: 6. Germline loops: CDR1 MDHEN, CDR2 SYDVKM. The CDR3 is CASSSSGRSSYNEQFF. In DNA form, the CDR3 reads TGTGCCAGCAGCTCAAGCGGGAGGAGCTCCTACAATGAGCAGTTCTTC. The whole variable domain, remainder taken from reference TRBV28 and TRBJ2-1, is DVKVTQSSRYLVKRTGEKVFLECVQDMDHENMFWYRQDPGLGLRLIYFSYDVKMKEKGDIPEGYSVSREKKERFSLILESASTNQTSMYLCASSSSGRSSYNEQFFGPGTRLTVL.

V gene TRBV28 combines with J gene TRBJ2-7; D possibly corresponds to TRBD2 (5 bases). CDR1 and CDR2 (germline): MDHEN, SYDVKM. The CDR3 length is 13 residues. V shed 3 bases and J shed 3 bases, with 9 bases lying between them. The CDR3 DNA follows: TGTGCCAGCAGTTTCGGGGATATCTACGAGCAGTACTTC. It codes for CASSFGDIYEQYF.

This clonotype was seen a few times. The CDR3 protein is CASSLFYDPGASSYGQYF. CDR3 bases: TGTGCCAGCAGCTTGTTTTACGATCCTGGCGCGAGCTCCTACGGGCAGTACTTC. This sequence joins TRBV5-6 and TRBJ2-5; the D is unclear. The length of the CDR3 is 18 residues. V was pared by 1 base and J by 11 bases, with 30 bases between. Germline CDR1 reads SGHDT; CDR2 reads YYEEEE.

This clonotype was seen more than once but under ten times. The junction shows a germline mismatch at one end, possibly a read error. The chain links TRBV7-2 to TRBJ2-1, with 10 nucleotides matching TRBD2. The CDR3 consists of 16 residues. Germline V gene lookup returns CDR1 SGHTA and CDR2 FQGNSA. The CDR3 spells CASSLGWLAGVDEQFF. The CDR3 DNA is TGTGCCAGCAGTTTAGGTTGGCTAGCGGGAGTCGATGAGCAGTTCTTC.

This clonotype has more than one count but fewer than ten. This sequence joins TRBV5-1 and TRBJ2-1; D is possibly TRBD2 (6 bases). Trimming removed 5 bases at V and 10 bases at J, with 22 bases between. Germline-derived CDR1 and CDR2 are SGHRS and YFSETQ. The CDR3 runs 15 residues. The CDR3, as DNA: TGCGCCAGCAGAGGAACTAGCCGGGCCGCCGGGGAGCAGTTCTTC. Its translation is CASRGTSRAAGEQFF.

The V gene is TRBV3-1, the J gene TRBJ1-1; no firm D call. CDR3 length: 14 residues. Per germline, CDR1 LGHDT and CDR2 YNNKEL (reference sequence). Trimming stripped 6 bases from V and 4 bases from J, with 15 bases between. The CDR3 sequence: CASRTGGLSTEAFF. The CDR3 DNA is TGTGCCAGCAGGACGGGAGGCCTGAGCACTGAAGCTTTCTTT.

This clonotype appeared a few times. The chain combines TRBV7-2 with TRBJ2-4; a possible D gene is TRBD1 (5 bases). The CDR3 extends over 16 amino acids. V was trimmed by 2 bases and J by 1 base, leaving 12 bases between them. Germline V gene sequence: CDR1 SGHTA, CDR2 FQGNSA. CDR3 sequence (DNA): TGTGCCAGCAGCTTATCCGTACAGGTTGCCAAAAACATTCAGTACTTC. Protein: CASSLSVQVAKNIQYF.